Detailed here is one T cell receptor (beta chain). What it binds is unknown. The V end was cut by 5 bases, the J end by 7 bases, with 13 bases between. The CDR3 consists of 14 residues. The germline V gene has CDR1 KGHDR and CDR2 SFDVKD. The sample comes from a study of T cell responses to AZD1222 COVID-19 vaccine. Whole-study findings and limits: Spike-specific TCR repertoires showed rising breadth and depth after two AZD1222 doses. Distributed over spike, vaccine-associated CD4 TCRs predominated at 160-218 and 743-854.

Using immunoSEQ multiplex PCR, the repertoire was profiled, and TCRdb retains in-frame clones only, with some absent. The sample has about 160,000 clones; more than 75% are singletons. The source was peripheral blood, collected 28 days after the second AZD1222 dose. This clonotype originated in an adult who received the AZD1222 COVID-19 vaccine. The J gene is TRBJ2-2, the V gene TRBV24-1; the D gene is possibly TRBD1 (6 bases). This CDR3 reads CATSGLRGVGELFF. CDR3 sequence (DNA): TGTGCCACCAGTGGCCTCAGGGGAGTCGGGGAGCTGTTTTTT.